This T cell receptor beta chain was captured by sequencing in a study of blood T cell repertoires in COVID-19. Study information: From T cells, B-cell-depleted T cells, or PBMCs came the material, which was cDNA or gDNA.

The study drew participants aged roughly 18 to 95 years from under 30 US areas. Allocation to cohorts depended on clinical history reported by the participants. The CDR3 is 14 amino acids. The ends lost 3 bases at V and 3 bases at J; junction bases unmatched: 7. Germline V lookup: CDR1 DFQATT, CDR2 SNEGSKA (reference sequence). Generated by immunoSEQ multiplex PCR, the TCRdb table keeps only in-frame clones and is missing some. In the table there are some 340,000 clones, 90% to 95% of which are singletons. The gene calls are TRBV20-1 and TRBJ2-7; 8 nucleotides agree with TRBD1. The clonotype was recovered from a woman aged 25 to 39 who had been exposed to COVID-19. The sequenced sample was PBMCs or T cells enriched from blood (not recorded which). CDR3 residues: CSASGGQDYYEQYF. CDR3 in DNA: TGCAGTGCTAGTGGGGGACAGGATTACTACGAGCAGTACTTC.